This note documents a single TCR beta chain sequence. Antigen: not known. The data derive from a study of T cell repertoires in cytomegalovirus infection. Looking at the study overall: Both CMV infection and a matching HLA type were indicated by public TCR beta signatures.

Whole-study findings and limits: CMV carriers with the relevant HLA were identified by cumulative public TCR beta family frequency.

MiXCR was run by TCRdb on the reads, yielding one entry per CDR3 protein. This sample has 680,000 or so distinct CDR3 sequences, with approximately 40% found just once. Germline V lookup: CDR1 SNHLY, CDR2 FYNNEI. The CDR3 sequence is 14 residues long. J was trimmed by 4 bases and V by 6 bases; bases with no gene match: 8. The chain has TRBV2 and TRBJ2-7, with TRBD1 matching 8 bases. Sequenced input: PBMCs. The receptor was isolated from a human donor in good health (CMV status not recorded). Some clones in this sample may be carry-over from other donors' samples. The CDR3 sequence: CASRGQGKGYEQYF. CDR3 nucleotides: TGTGCCAGCAGAGGACAGGGAAAAGGGTACGAGCAGTACTTC.